This T cell receptor (beta chain) was obtained from a study of beta chain features in type 1 diabetes. This clone has more than one count but fewer than ten. V was clipped by 2 bases and J by 5 bases, with 5 bases between them. The CDR3 spans 12 residues. CDR1 and CDR2 from the germline V gene are MGHRA and YSYEKL. Expressed TCRB transcripts were sequenced after all isolated RNA was converted to cDNA. The study sequenced naive, central memory and regulatory T cell samples to an average of approximately 4 million reads. Generated by immunoSEQ multiplex PCR, the TCRdb table keeps only in-frame clones and is missing some. The table lists approximately 300,000 clones, 9.5% to 12% of them singletons.

The chain recombines TRBV4-1 with TRBJ2-3, with unresolved D. This receptor was obtained from a woman aged 25-40 years in good health. The material sequenced was naive CD4+ T cells from blood. The CDR3 reads CASSQPRDTQYF. CDR3 nucleotides: TGCGCCAGCAGCCAACCCCGAGATACGCAGTATTTT.